The 16 T cell receptor beta chains below all came from one sample that was sequenced in a study of cytomegalovirus exposure and HLA in healthy donors. This PCR relied on a set of 60 Vbeta primers and 13 Jbeta primers. Only in-frame clones appear in the TCRdb table, and some are missing; sequencing was by immunoSEQ multiplex PCR. Of approximately 120,000 clones listed, 81% are singletons. Sequenced sample: PBMCs. These receptors were taken from a woman between 25 and 40 years old in good health and CMV-seronegative.

J is TRBJ1-1 and V is TRBV19; no reliable D call. Trimming removed 0 bases from V and 1 base from J, with 15 bases in between. Germline V gives CDR1 LNHDA, CDR2 SQIVND (reference sequence). The CDR3 extends over 17 amino acids. CDR3 residues: CASSIDGRVGENTEAFF. CDR3 nucleotides: TGTGCCAGTAGTATAGATGGCCGTGTGGGAGAGAACACTGAAGCTTTCTTT.

The CDR3 DNA is TGTGCCAGCAGCTTAAGTCGGGACACAGATACGCAGTATTTT. Its translation: CASSLSRDTDTQYF. The chain is built from TRBV6-5 and TRBJ2-3; a weak D match, TRBD2 (5 bases). This CDR3 spans 14 amino acids. Trimming cost V 6 bases and J 2 bases, with 12 bases left between them. Per the germline V gene, CDR1 is MNHEY and CDR2 is SVGAGI.

In its sample, this clone was seen once. The J gene is TRBJ2-2, the V gene TRBV5-1, with 8 bases fitting TRBD2. The V and J ends lost 4 bases and 5 bases, in that order; junction bases with no gene match: 7. The CDR3 contains 15 residues. CDR1 is SGHRS and CDR2 is YFSETQ in the germline V gene. The CDR3 region has the DNA TGCGCCAGCAGCCCCCGGACTAGCCGGACCGGGGAGCTGTTTTTT. This gives the protein CASSPRTSRTGELFF. The full variable domain, its missing parts supplied by reference TRBV5-1 and TRBJ2-2, is KAGVTQTPRYLIKTRGQQVTLSCSPISGHRSVSWYQQTPGQGLQFLFEYFSETQRNKGNFPGRFSGRQFSNSRSEMNVSTLELGDSALYLCASSPRTSRTGELFFGEGSRLTVL.

The chain combines TRBV18 with TRBJ2-7; perhaps TRBD2 as D (7 bases). This CDR3 comprises 14 residues. V was pared by 6 bases and J by 4 bases, with 16 bases between. The germline V gene has CDR1 KGHSH and CDR2 LQKENI. The CDR3 is CASSQGRGAYEQYF. The DNA for the CDR3 is TGTGCCAGCTCCCAGGGGAGGGGAGCGTACGAGCAGTACTTC.

The chain employs TRBV6-5 and TRBJ1-5, with D unresolved. Trimming removed 6 bases from V and 3 bases from J, with 9 bases in between. CDR3 length equals 13 residues. CDR1 MNHEY and CDR2 SVGAGI come from the germline V gene. In nucleotides, the CDR3 is TGTGCCAGCAGCCCAGGTATCAATCAGCCCCAGCATTTT. It is translated as CASSPGINQPQHF.

This clone was seen a few times. V is TRBV5-1 and J is TRBJ2-5; 7 nucleotides match TRBD1. With 4 bases clipped from V and 2 bases from J, the junction kept 8 bases outside the gene matches. Germline-derived CDR1 and CDR2 are SGHRS and YFSETQ. The CDR3 extends over 15 amino acids. CDR3 DNA: TGCGCCAGCAGCCAACGAGCAGGGGGTCAAGAGACCCAGTACTTC. As protein: CASSQRAGGQETQYF.

In its sample, this clone was seen a few times. The chain carries TRBV5-6 and TRBJ2-1; 10 bases line up with TRBD2. Germline CDR1 SGHDT, CDR2 YYEEEE. This CDR3 spans 14 amino acids. J lost 8 bases, V lost 2 bases, and 4 bases had no gene match. CDR3 nucleotides: TGTGCCAGCAGCTTCCTAGCGGGAGTTCATGAGCAGTTCTTC. Translated: CASSFLAGVHEQFF.

The chain has TRBV5-1 and TRBJ2-1, with TRBD2 matching over 8 bases. The germline gives CDR1 SGHRS, CDR2 YFSETQ. Trimming removed 4 bases from V and 6 bases from J; junction bases left unmatched: 6. This CDR3 has 14 amino acids. Here the CDR3 DNA reads TGCGCCAGCAGCGGGGGACTAGTCGGCAATGAGCAGTTCTTC. Its translation is CASSGGLVGNEQFF.

This chain uses TRBV5-5 with TRBJ2-1; 12 positions agree with TRBD2. Germline CDR1 reads SGHKS; CDR2 reads YYEKEE (reference sequence). CDR3 size: 14 residues. V was clipped by 7 bases and J by 9 bases; unmatched bases: 8. CDR3 bases: TGTGCCAGCGGCGCTAGCGGGAGGGCCACTGAGCAGTTCTTC. This sequence encodes CASGASGRATEQFF.

This chain uses TRBV29-1 with TRBJ2-5; perhaps TRBD2 as D (7 bases). V was cut by 4 bases and J by 4 bases, with 16 bases left in between. In germline, CDR1 is SQVTM, CDR2 ANQGSEA. The CDR3 spans 14 residues. In nucleotides, the CDR3 is TGCAGCGTTGGAGGGGGAGGGCCGGGAGAGACCCAGTACTTC. Amino acids: CSVGGGGPGETQYF.

The V call is TRBV4-2, the J call TRBJ2-3; perhaps TRBD2 as D (6 bases). Deletions cut 0 bases from V and 5 bases from J, with 9 bases between. CDR1 and CDR2 from the germline V gene are LGHNA and YNFKEQ. The length of the CDR3 is 14 residues. The DNA of the CDR3 is TGTGCCAGCAGCCAAGAACCAGCGGGAGATACGCAGTATTTT. It yields the protein CASSQEPAGDTQYF.

This clone was detected only once. V gene TRBV6-6 combines with J gene TRBJ1-5; maybe TRBD1 (6 bases). The germline V gene has CDR1 MNHNY and CDR2 SVGAGI (reference sequence). Trimming cost V 6 bases and J 4 bases, with 13 bases left between them. This CDR3 is 14 amino acids long. The CDR3 sequence is CASSPRTDNQPQHF. DNA of the CDR3: TGTGCCAGCAGCCCTAGGACAGATAATCAGCCCCAGCATTTT.

The chain joins TRBV19 to TRBJ1-5; D ambiguous. V shed 6 bases and J shed 5 bases, with 11 bases lying between them. The CDR3 consists of 13 residues. The germline V gene encodes CDR1 LNHDA and CDR2 SQIVND (reference sequence). The CDR3, as DNA: TGTGCCAGTAGCCTGTACAGAGATCAGCCCCAGCATTTT. Its translation is CASSLYRDQPQHF.

This clone was observed a few times. This rearrangement joins TRBV7-2 to TRBJ2-1, with 11 bases matching TRBD2. CDR1 and CDR2 (germline): SGHTA, FQGNSA. V was clipped by 1 base and J by 8 bases; unmatched bases: 4. This CDR3 has 15 amino acids. CDR3 nucleotide sequence: TGTGCCAGCAGCTTAGAGGGACTAGCGGTAGATGAGCAGTTCTTC. Residues: CASSLEGLAVDEQFF.

The chain joins TRBV9 to TRBJ2-3; TRBD2 aligns across 10 bases. The CDR3 has 15 amino acids. Looked up from germline, CDR1 is SGDLS and CDR2 is YYNGEE. V was clipped by 5 bases and J by 5 bases; unmatched bases: 8. The CDR3 nucleotides read TGTGCCAGCAGTTCAGCGGCTAGCGGGGGAGATACGCAGTATTTT. Translation: CASSSAASGGDTQYF.

The genes are TRBV6-5 and TRBJ1-4; D is perhaps TRBD1 (6 bases). The CDR3 runs 15 residues. The V end lost 5 bases, the J end lost 1 base, and 11 bases lay between the germline ends. Germline CDR1 MNHEY, CDR2 SVGAGI. This chain's CDR3 is CASSTTGRTNEKLFF. CDR3 coding DNA: TGTGCCAGCAGTACCACAGGGCGAACTAATGAAAAACTGTTTTTT.